This T cell receptor beta chain came from a study of blood T cells in healthy people across ages. Every sample gave at least 6 micrograms of total RNA when it was extracted. The length of the CDR3 is 14 residues. V was pared by 7 bases and J by 5 bases, with 21 bases between. Per the germline V gene, CDR1 is SQVTM and CDR2 is ANQGSEA. A J-beta primer mix and a sample-barcoded 5' primer were used in a second PCR of about 6 to 12 cycles. In TCRdb, the 5' RACE reads were re-called with MiXCR into one record per CDR3 protein. The data show 1.5 million to 2 million distinct CDR3 sequences, 28% seen once. This clonotype was observed at least ten times.

The sequenced material came from blood. The source is a woman between 25 and 40 years old in good health. This rearrangement joins TRBV29-1 to TRBJ2-7, with no clear D. The CDR3 sequence is CSAFLGLPFNEQYF. DNA for the CDR3: TGCAGCGCATTTCTGGGGTTGCCTTTCAACGAGCAGTACTTC.